This T cell receptor (beta chain) was sequenced during a study of cytomegalovirus exposure and HLA in healthy donors. The table came from immunoSEQ multiplex PCR; TCRdb's copy has only in-frame clones and leaves some out. Here the sample spans 120,000 to 150,000 clones, around 90% being singletons. The V segment lost 4 bases and the J segment 3 bases; nucleotides outside the gene matches: 6. The CDR3 runs 14 residues. Looked up from germline, CDR1 is MNHNS and CDR2 is SASEGT. Sequencing was performed on PBMCs. This TCR was sampled from a man younger than 35 in good health and CMV-seropositive. The chain joins TRBV6-1 to TRBJ2-7, with 7 nucleotides matching TRBD1. The CDR3, as DNA: TGTGCCAGCAGTGGACAGGGCGGCCTCTACGAGCAGTACTTC. It specifies CASSGQGGLYEQYF.